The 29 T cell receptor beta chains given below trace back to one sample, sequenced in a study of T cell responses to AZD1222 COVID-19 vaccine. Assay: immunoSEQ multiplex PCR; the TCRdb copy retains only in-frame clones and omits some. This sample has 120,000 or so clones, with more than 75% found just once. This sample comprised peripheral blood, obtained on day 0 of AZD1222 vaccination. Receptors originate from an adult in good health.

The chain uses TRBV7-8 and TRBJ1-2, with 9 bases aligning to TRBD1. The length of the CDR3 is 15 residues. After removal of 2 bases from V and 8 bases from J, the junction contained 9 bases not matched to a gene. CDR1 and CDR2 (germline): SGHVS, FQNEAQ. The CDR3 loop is CASSLWDRVVGGYTF. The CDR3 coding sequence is TGTGCCAGCAGCTTATGGGACAGGGTTGTCGGGGGCTACACCTTC. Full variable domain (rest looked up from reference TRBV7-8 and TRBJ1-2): GAGVSQSPRYKVAKRGQDVALRCDPISGHVSLFWYQQALGQGPEFLTYFQNEAQLDKSGLPSDRFFAERPEGSVSTLKIQRTQQEDSAVYLCASSLWDRVVGGYTFGSGTRLTVV.

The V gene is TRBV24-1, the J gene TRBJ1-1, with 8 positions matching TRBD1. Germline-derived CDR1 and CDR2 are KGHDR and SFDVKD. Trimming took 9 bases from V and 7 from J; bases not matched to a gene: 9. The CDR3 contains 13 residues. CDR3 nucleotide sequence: TGTGCCACCCAAAAAGGACAGGGCCTTGAAGCTTTCTTT. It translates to CATQKGQGLEAFF.

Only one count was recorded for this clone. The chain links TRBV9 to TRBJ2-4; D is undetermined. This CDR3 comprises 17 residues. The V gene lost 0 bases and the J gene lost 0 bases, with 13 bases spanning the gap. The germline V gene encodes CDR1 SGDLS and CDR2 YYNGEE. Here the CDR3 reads CASSVGGFTLAKNIQYF. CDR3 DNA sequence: TGTGCCAGCAGCGTAGGTGGGTTTACTCTAGCCAAAAACATTCAGTACTTC.

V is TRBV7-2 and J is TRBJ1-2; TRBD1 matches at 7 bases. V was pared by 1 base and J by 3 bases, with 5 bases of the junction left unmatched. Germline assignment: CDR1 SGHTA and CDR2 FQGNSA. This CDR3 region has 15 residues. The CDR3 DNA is TGTGCCAGCAGCTTAGGTCAAGGGGGCGACTATGGCTACACCTTC. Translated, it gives CASSLGQGGDYGYTF.

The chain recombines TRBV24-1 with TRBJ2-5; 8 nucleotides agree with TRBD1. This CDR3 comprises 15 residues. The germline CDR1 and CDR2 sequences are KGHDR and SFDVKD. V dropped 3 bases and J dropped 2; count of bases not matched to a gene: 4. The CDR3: CATSDGGQVQETQYF. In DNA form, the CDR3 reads TGTGCCACCAGTGATGGGGGACAGGTGCAAGAGACCCAGTACTTC.

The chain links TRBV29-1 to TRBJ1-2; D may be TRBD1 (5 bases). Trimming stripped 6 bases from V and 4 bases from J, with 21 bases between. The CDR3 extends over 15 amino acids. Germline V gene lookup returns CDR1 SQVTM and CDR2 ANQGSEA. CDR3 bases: TGCAGCGTAGGGACGGGTTTACCCAGCGGCTATGGCTACACCTTC. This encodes CSVGTGLPSGYGYTF.

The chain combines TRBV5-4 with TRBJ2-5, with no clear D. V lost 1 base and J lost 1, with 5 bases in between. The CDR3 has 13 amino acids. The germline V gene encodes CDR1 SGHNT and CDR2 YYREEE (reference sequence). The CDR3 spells CASSLFVQETQYF. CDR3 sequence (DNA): TGTGCCAGCAGCTTGTTTGTCCAAGAGACCCAGTACTTC.

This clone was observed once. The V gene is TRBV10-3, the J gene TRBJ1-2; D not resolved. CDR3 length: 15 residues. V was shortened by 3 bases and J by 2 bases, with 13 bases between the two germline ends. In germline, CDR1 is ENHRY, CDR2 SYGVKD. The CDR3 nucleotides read TGTGCCATCAGTGAAGGAAGGAAACAGAACTATGGCTACACCTTC. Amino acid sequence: CAISEGRKQNYGYTF.

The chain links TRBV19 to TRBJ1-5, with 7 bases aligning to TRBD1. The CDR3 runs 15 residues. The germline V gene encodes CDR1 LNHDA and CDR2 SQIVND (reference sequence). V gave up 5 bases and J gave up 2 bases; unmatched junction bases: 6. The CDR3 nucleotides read TGTGCCAGTAGTGTGGACACAGGGGGCAATCAGCCCCAGCATTTT. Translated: CASSVDTGGNQPQHF. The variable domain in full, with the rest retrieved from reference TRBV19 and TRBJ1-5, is DGGITQSPKYLFRKEGQNVTLSCEQNLNHDAMYWYRQDPGQGLRLIYYSQIVNDFQKGDIAEGYSVSREKKESFPLTVTSAQKNPTAFYLCASSVDTGGNQPQHFGDGTRLSIL.

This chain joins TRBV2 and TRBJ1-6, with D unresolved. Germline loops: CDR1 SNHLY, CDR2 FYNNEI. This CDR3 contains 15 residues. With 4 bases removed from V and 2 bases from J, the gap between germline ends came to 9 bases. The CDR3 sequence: CASSVTAAYNSPLHF. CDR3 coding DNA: TGTGCCAGCAGTGTCACAGCGGCCTATAATTCACCCCTCCACTTT.

CDR3 nucleotide sequence: TGTGCCAGCAGCCCCAGAACCGGGGATCTCTCCTACAATGAGCAGTTCTTC. It codes for CASSPRTGDLSYNEQFF. The chain joins TRBV7-3 to TRBJ2-1; tentatively, D is TRBD2 (5 bases). The germline V gene encodes CDR1 SGHTA and CDR2 FQGTGA. There are 17 residues in the CDR3. V shed 5 bases and J shed 0 bases, with 17 bases lying between them.

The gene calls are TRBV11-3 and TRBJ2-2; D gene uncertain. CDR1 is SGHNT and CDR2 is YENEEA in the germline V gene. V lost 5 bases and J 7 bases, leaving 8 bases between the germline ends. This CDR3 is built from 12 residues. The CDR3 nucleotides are TGTGCCAGCAGCCGAGTTGGCGGGGAGCTGTTTTTT. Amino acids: CASSRVGGELFF.

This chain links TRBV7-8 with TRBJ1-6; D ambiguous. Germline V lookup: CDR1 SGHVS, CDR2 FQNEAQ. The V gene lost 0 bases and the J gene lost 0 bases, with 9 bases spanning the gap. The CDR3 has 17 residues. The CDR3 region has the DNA TGTGCCAGCAGCTTAGCTAGGCTGGTCTCCTATAATTCACCCCTCCACTTT. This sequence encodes CASSLARLVSYNSPLHF.

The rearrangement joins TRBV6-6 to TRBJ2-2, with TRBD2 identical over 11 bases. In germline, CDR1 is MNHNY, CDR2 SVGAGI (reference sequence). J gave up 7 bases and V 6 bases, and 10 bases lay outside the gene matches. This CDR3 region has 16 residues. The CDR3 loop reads CASRDTSGRPHGELFF. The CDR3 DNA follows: TGTGCCAGCAGGGACACTAGCGGGAGACCACACGGGGAGCTGTTTTTT.

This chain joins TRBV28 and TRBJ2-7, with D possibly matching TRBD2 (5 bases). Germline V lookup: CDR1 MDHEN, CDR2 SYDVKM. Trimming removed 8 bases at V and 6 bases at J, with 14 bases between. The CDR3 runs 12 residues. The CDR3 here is CASRGSQSEQYF. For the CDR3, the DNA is TGTGCCAGCCGCGGGTCTCAGTCCGAGCAGTACTTC.

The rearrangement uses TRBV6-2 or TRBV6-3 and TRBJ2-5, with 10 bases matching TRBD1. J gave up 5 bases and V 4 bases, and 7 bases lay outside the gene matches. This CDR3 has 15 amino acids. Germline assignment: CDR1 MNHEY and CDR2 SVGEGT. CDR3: CASSSPPDRGETQYF. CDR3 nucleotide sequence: TGTGCCAGCAGTTCACCTCCGGACAGGGGGGAGACCCAGTACTTC.

CDR3 sequence: CASSLGQAEQYF. The CDR3 DNA is TGTGCCAGCAGCTTGGGCCAGGCCGAGCAGTACTTC. J is TRBJ2-7 and V is TRBV5-4; the D is unclear. Germline V gene data show CDR1 as SGHNT and CDR2 as YYREEE (reference sequence). The V end lost 0 bases, the J end lost 6 bases, and 7 bases lay between the germline ends. This CDR3 has 12 amino acids.

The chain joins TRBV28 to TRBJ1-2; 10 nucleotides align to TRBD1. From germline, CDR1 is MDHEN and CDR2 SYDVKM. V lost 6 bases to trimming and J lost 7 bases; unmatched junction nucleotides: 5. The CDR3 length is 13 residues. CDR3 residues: CASRGTGVGGYTF. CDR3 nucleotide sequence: TGTGCCAGCAGGGGGACAGGGGTTGGTGGCTACACCTTC.

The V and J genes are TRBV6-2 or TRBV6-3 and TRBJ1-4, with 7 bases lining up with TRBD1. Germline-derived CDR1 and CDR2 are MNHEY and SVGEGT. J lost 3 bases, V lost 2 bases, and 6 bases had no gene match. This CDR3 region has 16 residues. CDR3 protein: CASSYRDRGPNEKLFF. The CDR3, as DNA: TGTGCCAGCAGTTACCGGGACAGAGGGCCTAATGAAAAACTGTTTTTT.

CDR3 sequence reads: CASSQDLVPDTQYF. Here the CDR3 DNA reads TGTGCCAGCAGCCAAGATCTAGTACCAGATACGCAGTATTTT. The chain combines TRBV3-1 (or the pseudogene TRBV3-2) with TRBJ2-3, with unresolved D. The V end lost 0 bases, the J end lost 4 bases, and 8 bases lay between the germline ends. This CDR3 region has 14 residues. From germline, CDR1 is LGHDT and CDR2 YNNKEL (reference sequence).

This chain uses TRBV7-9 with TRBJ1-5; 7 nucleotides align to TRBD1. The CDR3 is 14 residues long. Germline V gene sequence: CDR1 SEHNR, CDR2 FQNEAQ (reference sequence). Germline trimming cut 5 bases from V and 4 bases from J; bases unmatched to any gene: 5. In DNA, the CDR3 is TGTGCCAGCAGCCTCGGGACAGCTAATCAGCCCCAGCATTTT. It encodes CASSLGTANQPQHF.

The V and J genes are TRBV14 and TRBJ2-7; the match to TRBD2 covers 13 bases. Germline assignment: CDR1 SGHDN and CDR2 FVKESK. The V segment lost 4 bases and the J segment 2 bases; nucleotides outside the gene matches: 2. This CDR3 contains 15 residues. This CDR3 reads CASSRGLAGAYEQYF. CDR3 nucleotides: TGTGCCAGCAGCCGAGGACTAGCGGGAGCCTACGAGCAGTACTTC.

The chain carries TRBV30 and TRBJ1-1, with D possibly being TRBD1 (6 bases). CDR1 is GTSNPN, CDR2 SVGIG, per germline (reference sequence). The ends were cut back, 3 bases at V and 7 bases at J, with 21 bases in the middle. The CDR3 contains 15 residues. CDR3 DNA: TGTGCCTGGAGCCCCCGAGGTCGGGGGCGGCTTGAAGCTTTCTTT. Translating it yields CAWSPRGRGRLEAFF. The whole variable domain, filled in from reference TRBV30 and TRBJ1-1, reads SQTIHQWPATLVQPVGSPLSLECTVEGTSNPNLYWYRQAAGRGLQLLFYSVGIGQISSEVPQNLSASRPQDRQFILSSKKLLLSDSGFYLCAWSPRGRGRLEAFFGQGTRLTVV.

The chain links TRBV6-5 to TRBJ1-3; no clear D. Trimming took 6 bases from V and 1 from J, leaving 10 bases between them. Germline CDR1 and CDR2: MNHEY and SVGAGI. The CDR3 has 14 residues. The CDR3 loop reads CASRLAGSGNTIYF. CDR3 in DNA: TGTGCCAGCAGATTAGCCGGGTCTGGAAACACCATATATTTT.

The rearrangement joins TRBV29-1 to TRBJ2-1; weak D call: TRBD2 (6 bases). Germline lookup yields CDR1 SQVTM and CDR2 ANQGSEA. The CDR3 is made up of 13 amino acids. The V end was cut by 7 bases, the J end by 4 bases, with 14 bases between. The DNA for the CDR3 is TGCAGCGCATCCGGGACTGGTTACAATGAGCAGTTCTTC. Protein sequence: CSASGTGYNEQFF.

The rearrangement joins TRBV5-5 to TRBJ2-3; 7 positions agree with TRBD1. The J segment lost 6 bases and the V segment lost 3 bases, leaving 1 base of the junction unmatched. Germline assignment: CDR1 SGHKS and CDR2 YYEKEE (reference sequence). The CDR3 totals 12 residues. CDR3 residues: CASSWGQDTQYF. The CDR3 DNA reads TGTGCCAGCAGCTGGGGACAGGATACGCAGTATTTT. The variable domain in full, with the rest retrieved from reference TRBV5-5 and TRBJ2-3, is DAGVTQSPTHLIKTRGQQVTLRCSPISGHKSVSWYQQVLGQGPQFIFQYYEKEERGRGNFPDRFSARQFPNYSSELNVNALLLGDSALYLCASSWGQDTQYFGPGTRLTVL.

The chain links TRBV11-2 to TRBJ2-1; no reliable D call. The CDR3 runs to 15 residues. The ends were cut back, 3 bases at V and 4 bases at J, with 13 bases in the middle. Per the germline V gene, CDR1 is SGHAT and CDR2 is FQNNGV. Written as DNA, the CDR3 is TGTGCCAGCAGCTTTCTTGGGTCTGGATACAATGAGCAGTTCTTC. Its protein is CASSFLGSGYNEQFF. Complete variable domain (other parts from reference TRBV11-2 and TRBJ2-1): EAGVAQSPRYKIIEKRQSVAFWCNPISGHATLYWYQQILGQGPKLLIQFQNNGVVDDSQLPKDRFSAERLKGVDSTLKIQPAKLEDSAVYLCASSFLGSGYNEQFFGPGTRLTVL.

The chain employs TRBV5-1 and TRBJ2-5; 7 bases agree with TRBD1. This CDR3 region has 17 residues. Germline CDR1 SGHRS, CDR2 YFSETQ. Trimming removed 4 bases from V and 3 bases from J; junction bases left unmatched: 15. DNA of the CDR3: TGCGCCAGCAGCCGTATGAGACAGGGCGACGGGGAAGAGACCCAGTACTTC. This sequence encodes CASSRMRQGDGEETQYF.

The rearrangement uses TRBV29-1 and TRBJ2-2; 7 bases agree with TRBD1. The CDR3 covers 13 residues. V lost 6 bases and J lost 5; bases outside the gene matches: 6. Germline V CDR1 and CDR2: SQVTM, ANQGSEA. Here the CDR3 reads CSVREQGTGELFF. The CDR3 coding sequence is TGCAGCGTCAGGGAACAGGGGACCGGGGAGCTGTTTTTT.